The 30 T cell receptor beta chains below all came from one sample that was sequenced in a study of shared clonotypes between healthy human individuals. Selected positively for CCR7 and CD45RO-negative, naive CD8 cells excluded terminally differentiated effector memory CD45RA+ cells. Sequencing was performed with immunoSEQ multiplex PCR; in TCRdb, only in-frame clones are kept and a portion is missing. Found here are approximately 1.9 million clones, just under 95% of them singletons; the top ten hold about 1.7%. Sequencing was done on a sample of naive CD8+ T cells from PBMCs. The receptor set was obtained from a young man in good health. Some clones in this sample may be carry-over from other donors' samples.

On this clone: A junction end diverges from the germline sequence, so it may reflect a read error. The gene calls are TRBV11-2 and TRBJ2-1, with D perhaps given as TRBD1 or TRBD2 (5 bases each). Germline values: CDR1 SGHAT, CDR2 FQNNGV. The CDR3 covers 16 residues. Here the CDR3 reads CASRLGIGTSYNEQFF. The CDR3 DNA is TGTGCCAGCAGATTAGGTATCGGGACCTCCTACAATGAGCAGTTCTTC.

The chain employs TRBV7-9 and TRBJ2-7; no firm D call. The V and J ends lost 2 bases and 6 bases respectively, with 14 bases between them. The germline gives CDR1 SEHNR, CDR2 FQNEAQ (reference sequence). The CDR3 consists of 14 residues. The CDR3 DNA reads as TGTGCCAGCAGCTTAAGTTACTCTATGAGCGAGCAGTACTTC. Translated, it gives CASSLSYSMSEQYF.

The genes are TRBV7-9 and TRBJ2-1; D ambiguous. There are 12 residues in the CDR3. V was shortened by 8 bases and J by 5 bases, with 10 bases between the two germline ends. Germline CDR1 SEHNR, CDR2 FQNEAQ (reference sequence). The CDR3 DNA reads TGTGCCAGCGGCAGGAGCGACAATGAGCAGTTCTTC. It specifies CASGRSDNEQFF.

The chain links TRBV7-2 to TRBJ2-3; a weak D match, TRBD2 (5 bases). Germline V gene data show CDR1 as SGHTA and CDR2 as FQGNSA. With 2 bases removed from V and 1 base from J, the gap between germline ends came to 13 bases. The CDR3 extends over 16 amino acids. CDR3 nucleotides: TGTGCCAGCAGCTTATGGTACGGCGGGCGCACAGATACGCAGTATTTT. It is translated as CASSLWYGGRTDTQYF. The entire variable domain, with the rest obtained from reference TRBV7-2 and TRBJ2-3, is as follows: GAGVSQSPSNKVTEKGKDVELRCDPISGHTALYWYRQSLGQGLEFLIYFQGNSAPDKSGLPSDRFSAERTGGSVSTLTIQRTQQEDSAVYLCASSLWYGGRTDTQYFGPGTRLTVL.

In this sample, this clone turned up a few times. V and J are TRBV6-1 and TRBJ1-1; D unresolved. The CDR3 extends over 11 amino acids. V lost 8 bases, J lost 5 bases, and 9 bases lay in between. Germline CDR1 is MNHNS and CDR2 is SASEGT. CDR3 region: CASHDRTEAFF. The CDR3 nucleotides read TGTGCCAGCCACGATAGAACTGAAGCTTTCTTT.

The chain has TRBV27 and TRBJ2-7, with TRBD2 matching over 8 bases. J lost 2 bases, V lost 0 bases, and 6 bases had no gene match. Germline lookup yields CDR1 MNHEY and CDR2 SMNVEV (reference sequence). The CDR3 consists of 16 residues. The CDR3 nucleotides read TGTGCCAGCAGTTTATCGCTGACTAGCGCGACCTACGAGCAGTACTTC. This sequence encodes CASSLSLTSATYEQYF.

This clone was detected once. The CDR3: CASSMWVVDQPQHF. The CDR3 DNA reads TGTGCCAGTAGTATGTGGGTAGTGGATCAGCCCCAGCATTTT. The chain employs TRBV19 and TRBJ1-5; D remains ambiguous. The CDR3 extends over 14 amino acids. Germline loops: CDR1 LNHDA, CDR2 SQIVND (reference sequence). Trimming stripped 3 bases from V and 5 bases from J, with 11 bases between.

The V call is TRBV19, the J call TRBJ2-3, with 9 bases lining up with TRBD1. This CDR3 has 16 amino acids. Germline V gives CDR1 LNHDA, CDR2 SQIVND (reference sequence). J lost 2 bases, V lost 3 bases, and 6 bases had no gene match. The CDR3 loop reads CASSIHRGLFTDTQYF. The CDR3 coding sequence is TGTGCCAGTAGTATCCACAGGGGGCTGTTCACAGATACGCAGTATTTT. The full variable domain, with the rest looked up from reference TRBV19 and TRBJ2-3, is DGGITQSPKYLFRKEGQNVTLSCEQNLNHDAMYWYRQDPGQGLRLIYYSQIVNDFQKGDIAEGYSVSREKKESFPLTVTSAQKNPTAFYLCASSIHRGLFTDTQYFGPGTRLTVL.

The chain couples TRBV15 to TRBJ2-1; possible D gene TRBD1, 6 bases. This CDR3 contains 14 residues. The ends were cut back, 5 bases at V and 3 bases at J, with 11 bases in the middle. Germline CDR1 is LNHNV and CDR2 is YYDKDF (reference sequence). The CDR3 protein is CATSGTGSYNEQFF. DNA for the CDR3: TGTGCCACCAGCGGAACAGGGAGCTACAATGAGCAGTTCTTC.

This chain connects TRBV7-9 to TRBJ2-5; possibly TRBD1 for D (6 bases). V was shortened by 5 bases and J by 0 bases, with 10 bases between the two germline ends. The CDR3 is made up of 14 amino acids. Germline values: CDR1 SEHNR, CDR2 FQNEAQ (reference sequence). DNA of the CDR3: TGTGCCAGCAGCCGACAGGAGTACCAAGAGACCCAGTACTTC. This codes for CASSRQEYQETQYF.

The chain combines TRBV7-2 with TRBJ2-7, with 10 bases identical to TRBD2. V trimming: 4 bases; J trimming: 2 bases; junction bases outside the gene matches: 11. The CDR3 consists of 17 residues. Germline V gives CDR1 SGHTA, CDR2 FQGNSA. For the CDR3, the DNA is TGTGCCAGCAGCTCAGGTGGGCCTAGCGGGAGTCCCTACGAGCAGTACTTC. Its translation: CASSSGGPSGSPYEQYF.

This clone was recorded once. CDR3 in amino acids: CASSTRDSGTGVTYEQYF. CDR3 DNA sequence: TGTGCCAGCAGTACCAGGGATTCCGGGACAGGTGTAACCTACGAGCAGTACTTC. The V and J genes are TRBV25-1 and TRBJ2-5, with TRBD1 matching over 8 bases. The J call may be incorrect, as the DNA end agrees better with TRBJ2-7. Germline assignment: CDR1 MGHDK and CDR2 SYGVNS. The CDR3 loop spans 18 amino acids.

This sequence joins TRBV13 and TRBJ2-7; 8 positions agree with TRBD2. V shed 4 bases and J 5 bases; nucleotides not matched to a gene: 7. Per germline, CDR1 PRHDT and CDR2 FYEKMQ (reference sequence). This CDR3 spans 14 amino acids. CDR3 loop: CASSSGLEFHEQYF. CDR3 in DNA: TGTGCCAGCAGCTCGGGACTAGAGTTCCACGAGCAGTACTTC. The complete variable domain, with remaining parts taken from reference TRBV13 and TRBJ2-7, reads AAGVIQSPRHLIKEKRETATLKCYPIPRHDTVYWYQQGPGQDPQFLISFYEKMQSDKGSIPDRFSAQQFSDYHSELNMSSLELGDSALYFCASSSGLEFHEQYFGPGTRLTVT.

This chain connects TRBV4-1 to TRBJ1-4, with D perhaps matching TRBD1 (5 bases). From germline, CDR1 is MGHRA and CDR2 YSYEKL. Trimming took 3 bases from V and 7 from J, leaving 24 bases between them. The CDR3 is made up of 18 amino acids. CDR3 in DNA: TGCGCCAGCAGCCACGCTCGGGCGCTGGAAGGGGAGGGTGAAAAACTGTTTTTT. Translating gives CASSHARALEGEGEKLFF.

This chain connects TRBV9 to TRBJ2-1; no clear D gene. Germline CDR1 and CDR2: SGDLS and YYNGEE. V gave up 4 bases and J gave up 2 bases, with 16 bases separating them. The CDR3 has 16 amino acids. The CDR3, as DNA: TGTGCCAGCAGCCGCAGTCAGCACTACGCCTACAATGAGCAGTTCTTC. Residues: CASSRSQHYAYNEQFF.

This chain joins TRBV4-2 and TRBJ1-2; perhaps TRBD1 as D (6 bases). This CDR3 contains 15 residues. Between the trimmed V and J ends, which lost 0 bases and 10 bases, there was a span of 18 bases. Germline V gene sequence: CDR1 LGHNA, CDR2 YNFKEQ. CDR3 region: CASSQELSTGSSYTF. DNA of the CDR3: TGTGCCAGCAGCCAAGAATTGTCTACAGGGTCCTCCTACACCTTC.

V usage is TRBV6-5 and J usage is TRBJ2-7; 11 nucleotides align to TRBD1. J was trimmed by 4 bases and V by 4 bases; bases with no gene match: 3. Germline CDR1 MNHEY, CDR2 SVGAGI. The CDR3 loop spans 14 amino acids. CDR3 sequence reads: CASSSDRGHYEQYF. The CDR3 coding sequence is TGTGCCAGCAGTTCGGACAGGGGGCATTACGAGCAGTACTTC.

DNA for the CDR3: TGTGCCAGCAGCTTAACCCGAGCGGGGAACACCGGGGAGCTGTTTTTT. Translation: CASSLTRAGNTGELFF. The chain joins TRBV7-8 to TRBJ2-2, with a weak D call TRBD2 (6 bases). V shed 2 bases and J shed 1 base, with 11 bases lying between them. From germline, CDR1 is SGHVS and CDR2 FQNEAQ. CDR3 length equals 16 residues.

The V call is TRBV19, the J call TRBJ1-4, with D maybe TRBD1 (5 bases). Per germline, CDR1 LNHDA and CDR2 SQIVND (reference sequence). This CDR3 contains 16 residues. V dropped 3 bases and J dropped 4 bases, with 15 bases sitting between them. CDR3 sequence: CASSMEGDRVNEKLFF. The DNA of the CDR3 is TGTGCCAGTAGTATGGAAGGTGACAGAGTTAATGAAAAACTGTTTTTT.

The rearrangement joins TRBV15 to TRBJ2-3; 7 nucleotides align to TRBD2. From germline, CDR1 is LNHNV and CDR2 YYDKDF (reference sequence). J gave up 4 bases and V 0 bases, and 19 bases lay outside the gene matches. CDR3 size: 20 residues. The CDR3 reads CATSRDWQSGGRTRADTQYF. The CDR3 DNA sequence: TGTGCCACCAGCAGAGATTGGCAGTCTGGCGGGAGAACGAGGGCAGATACGCAGTATTTT.

The chain recombines TRBV7-8 with TRBJ1-4; D gene unclear. CDR3 length: 16 amino acids. The germline CDR1 and CDR2 sequences are SGHVS and FQNEAQ. With 3 bases removed from V and 2 bases from J, the gap between germline ends came to 13 bases. CDR3 in amino acids: CASSFQPVGTNEKLFF. CDR3 nucleotide sequence: TGTGCCAGCAGCTTTCAACCGGTGGGGACTAATGAAAAACTGTTTTTT.

This clone was counted once. This chain joins TRBV5-6 and TRBJ1-1, with unresolved D. V was trimmed by 1 base and J by 1 base, leaving 5 bases between them. The V gene's germline CDR1 is SGHDT and CDR2 YYEEEE. This CDR3 spans 13 amino acids. DNA of the CDR3: TGTGCCAGCAGCTTGTTAGAGAACACTGAAGCTTTCTTT. This sequence encodes CASSLLENTEAFF. The full variable domain, with the rest looked up from reference TRBV5-6 and TRBJ1-1, is DAGVTQSPTHLIKTRGQQVTLRCSPKSGHDTVSWYQQALGQGPQFIFQYYEEEERQRGNFPDRFSGHQFPNYSSELNVNALLLGDSALYLCASSLLENTEAFFGQGTRLTVV.

The chain joins TRBV18 to TRBJ2-4, with 10 nucleotides matching TRBD1. V trimming: 3 bases; J trimming: 3 bases; junction bases outside the gene matches: 11. Germline CDR1 and CDR2: KGHSH and LQKENI. The CDR3 has 18 amino acids. CDR3 nucleotide sequence: TGTGCCAGCTCACCGATCCGGGACAGGGGTTCAGACAAAAACATTCAGTACTTC. It is translated as CASSPIRDRGSDKNIQYF.

This clone showed up just once. This chain connects TRBV5-4 to TRBJ2-1; D ambiguous. This CDR3 comprises 16 residues. Germline V gene lookup returns CDR1 SGHNT and CDR2 YYREEE (reference sequence). The ends were cut back, 0 bases at V and 1 base at J, with 11 bases in the middle. The CDR3 nucleotides read TGTGCCAGCAGCTTGGGCAACGACGGGTCCTACAATGAGCAGTTCTTC. Amino acid sequence: CASSLGNDGSYNEQFF.

Here the CDR3 reads CASSPPSGTYEQYF. The CDR3 nucleotides read TGTGCCAGCAGCCCTCCGTCGGGCACCTACGAGCAGTACTTC. This chain links TRBV7-9 with TRBJ2-7; no reliable D call. The CDR3 is made up of 14 amino acids. Deletions cut 5 bases from V and 2 bases from J, with 13 bases between. Looked up from germline, CDR1 is SEHNR and CDR2 is FQNEAQ (reference sequence).

V gene TRBV7-7 combines with J gene TRBJ2-1, with 8 bases aligning to TRBD2. Germline lookup yields CDR1 SSHAT and CDR2 FNYEAQ (reference sequence). V gave up 3 bases and J gave up 8 bases; unmatched junction bases: 9. The CDR3 is 15 residues long. The CDR3 region is CASSLTRAGVDEQFF. In DNA form, the CDR3 reads TGTGCCAGCAGCTTGACCCGAGCGGGAGTTGATGAGCAGTTCTTC. Combining the CDR3 with reference TRBV7-7 and TRBJ2-1 gives the whole variable domain GAGVSQSPRYKVTKRGQDVTLRCDPISSHATLYWYQQALGQGPEFLTYFNYEAQPDKSGLPSDRFSAERPEGSISTLTIQRTEQRDSAMYRCASSLTRAGVDEQFFGPGTRLTVL.

The chain is built from TRBV2 and TRBJ2-1; D call uncertain. The V gene's germline CDR1 is SNHLY and CDR2 FYNNEI. CDR3 length equals 15 residues. The V end was cut by 3 bases, the J end by 0 bases, with 9 bases between. The CDR3 reads CASSDSDSSYNEQFF. The CDR3, as DNA: TGTGCCAGCAGTGACAGCGATAGCTCCTACAATGAGCAGTTCTTC.

The chain is built from TRBV27 and TRBJ2-3; tentative D call: TRBD2 (7 bases). The CDR3 loop spans 14 amino acids. Trimming removed 7 bases from V and 5 bases from J, with 16 bases in between. Germline V CDR1 and CDR2: MNHEY, SMNVEV (reference sequence). The CDR3 region has the DNA TGTGCCAGCAATGGGGGGGCAGGGATAGATACGCAGTATTTT. Residues: CASNGGAGIDTQYF.

V usage is TRBV2 and J usage is TRBJ2-7; 8 bases are a match to TRBD1. The CDR3 consists of 15 residues. V was pared by 5 bases and J by 1 base, with 7 bases of the junction left unmatched. Germline V gene data show CDR1 as SNHLY and CDR2 as FYNNEI. CDR3 region: CASSRTGTNSYEQYF. The CDR3 coding sequence is TGTGCCAGCAGTCGGACAGGGACGAATTCCTACGAGCAGTACTTC.

This clone has a single count. This sequence joins TRBV28 and TRBJ2-1, with a weak D call TRBD1 (6 bases). Germline lookup yields CDR1 MDHEN and CDR2 SYDVKM. There are 13 residues in the CDR3. V lost 8 bases, J lost 4 bases, and 12 bases lay in between. The DNA for the CDR3 is TGTGCCAGCGACGACAGGAGATACAATGAGCAGTTCTTC. Its translation is CASDDRRYNEQFF.